These 8 T cell receptor beta chains share one sample of origin, sequenced in a study of Graves' ophthalmopathy and Graves' hyperthyroidism. Amplification from RNA transcripts yielded the TCR beta CDR3 regions. After a first-round RT-PCR with HTBI primers, a second-round multiplex PCR was run. TCRdb reprocessed the multiplex PCR reads with MiXCR, giving one entry per CDR3 protein. The table has about 550,000 distinct CDR3 sequences, less than 40% seen once. The material sequenced was peripheral blood or thyroid tissue (not recorded which). The receptor set was obtained from an adult man with Graves' hyperthyroidism.

This clonotype was counted many times. The chain combines TRBV4-1 with TRBJ2-7; 11 bases map to TRBD2. Germline V gene data show CDR1 as MGHRA and CDR2 as YSYEKL. The CDR3 is 18 residues long. The V and J ends lost 0 bases and 5 bases, in that order; junction bases with no gene match: 12. The CDR3: CASSQDRSGTSGKNEQYF. CDR3 nucleotides: TGCGCCAGCAGCCAAGACCGCTCTGGGACTAGCGGTAAGAACGAGCAGTACTTC.

A remark on this clonotype: A much larger clone differs from this one at a single base, so this may be a read error. As DNA, the CDR3 is TGTGCCAGCAGTCTCACGGACGGAAAACATGGCTACACCTTC. As protein: CASSLTDGKHGYTF. The chain uses TRBV12-3 or TRBV12-4 and TRBJ1-2; D is uncertain. V lost 5 bases to trimming and J lost 6 bases, with 16 bases between them. The CDR3 is made up of 14 amino acids.

This clonotype was found a few times. This rearrangement joins TRBV5-1 to TRBJ1-4; D unclear. Looked up from germline, CDR1 is SGHRS and CDR2 is YFSETQ. Between the trimmed V and J ends, which lost 4 bases and 0 bases, there was a span of 10 bases. This CDR3 has 15 residues. The CDR3 region is CASSAIDPTNEKLFF. As DNA, the CDR3 is TGCGCCAGCAGCGCCATAGATCCAACTAATGAAAAACTGTTTTTT.

This clonotype occurred once. A much larger clone is a single base away; this may be a read error. The chain employs TRBV19 and TRBJ1-5, with D tentatively TRBD1 (5 bases). CDR1 and CDR2 (germline): LNHDA, SQIVND (reference sequence). This CDR3 comprises 13 residues. Trimming took 3 bases from V and 7 from J, leaving 10 bases between them. The CDR3 bases are TGTGCCAGTAGTATTGGGGACGTCCAGCCCCAGCATTTT. It is translated as CASSIGDVQPQHF.

This clonotype was observed many times. This may stem from a read error, because a much larger clone lies one nucleotide away. The V and J genes are TRBV6-2 or TRBV6-3 and TRBJ1-5; D gene ambiguous. Germline lookup yields CDR1 MNHEY and CDR2 SVGEGT. The CDR3 totals 11 residues. V was pared by 6 bases and J by 5 bases, with 5 bases between. The CDR3 loop reads CASRGDQPQHF. In DNA, the CDR3 is TGTGCCAGCAGGGGAGATCAGCCCCAGCATTTT.

The chain joins TRBV3-1 to TRBJ1-1, with D perhaps matching TRBD1 (6 bases). Between the trimmed V and J ends, which lost 2 bases and 11 bases, there was a span of 15 bases. Germline CDR1 reads LGHDT; CDR2 reads YNNKEL (reference sequence). This CDR3 comprises 13 residues. The CDR3 loop is CASSQSAAGEAFF. DNA for the CDR3: TGTGCCAGCAGCCAATCGGCCGCAGGGGAGGCTTTCTTT.

With regard to this clonotype: Sequence at one end of the junction differs from germline and may be a read error. The chain employs TRBV29-1 and TRBJ2-3, with TRBD1 matching 11 bases. The CDR3 is 13 amino acids. Germline assignment: CDR1 SQVTM and CDR2 ANQGSEA. The CDR3 region is CSVGTGGTDTQYF. The CDR3 coding sequence is TGCAGCGTTGGGACAGGGGGCACGGATACGCAGTATTTT.

V and J are TRBV3-1 and TRBJ2-2, with 8 positions matching TRBD1. With V trimmed by 3 bases and J by 7 bases, 4 bases remained unmatched. The CDR3 is 14 residues long. CDR1 is LGHDT, CDR2 YNNKEL, per germline (reference sequence). CDR3 protein: CASSQTGVGGELFF. The CDR3 DNA follows: TGTGCCAGCAGCCAGACAGGGGTTGGCGGGGAGCTGTTTTTT.